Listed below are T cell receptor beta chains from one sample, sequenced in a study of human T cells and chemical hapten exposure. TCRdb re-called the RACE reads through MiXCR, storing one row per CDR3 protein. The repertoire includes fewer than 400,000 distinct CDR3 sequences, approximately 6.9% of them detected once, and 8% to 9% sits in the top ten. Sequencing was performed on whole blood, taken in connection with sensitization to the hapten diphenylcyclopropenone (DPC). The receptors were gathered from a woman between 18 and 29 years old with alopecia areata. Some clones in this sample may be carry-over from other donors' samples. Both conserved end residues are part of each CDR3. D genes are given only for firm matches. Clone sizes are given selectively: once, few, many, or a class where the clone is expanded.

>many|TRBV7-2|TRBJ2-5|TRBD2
CASSLAQTSGGETQYF
TGTGCCAGCAGCTTAGCCCAGACTAGCGGGGGGGAGACCCAGTACTTC
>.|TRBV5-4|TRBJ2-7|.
CASSLAADYYEQYF
TGTGCCAGCAGCTTGGCCGCGGACTACTACGAGCAGTACTTC
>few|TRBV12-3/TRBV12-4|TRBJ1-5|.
CASSDRYQPQHF
TGTGCCAGCAGCGACAGATATCAGCCCCAGCATTTT
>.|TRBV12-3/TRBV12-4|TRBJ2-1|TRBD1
CASSPSRGTRYNEQFF
TGTGCCAGCAGCCCTTCCAGGGGGACAAGGTACAATGAGCAGTTCTTC
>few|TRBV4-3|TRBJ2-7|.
CAASPDLYYEQYF
TGCGCCGCCTCCCCGGACTTATACTACGAGCAGTACTTC
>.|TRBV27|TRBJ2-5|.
CASSLQGPGAQYF
TGTGCCAGCAGTCTACAGGGCCCAGGGGCCCAGTACTTC
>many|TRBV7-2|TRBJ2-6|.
CASSSGEGGPGANVLTF
TGTGCCAGCAGCTCCGGAGAAGGGGGTCCTGGGGCCAACGTCCTGACTTTC
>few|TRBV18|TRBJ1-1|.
CASSPGQWNTEAFF
TGTGCCAGCTCACCTGGACAGTGGAACACTGAAGCTTTCTTT
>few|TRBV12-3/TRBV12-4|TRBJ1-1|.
CASIGPNTEAFF
TGTGCCAGCATCGGGCCTAACACTGAAGCTTTCTTT
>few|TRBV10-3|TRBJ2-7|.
CATRGDPYEQYF
TGTGCCACCCGAGGGGATCCCTACGAGCAGTACTTC
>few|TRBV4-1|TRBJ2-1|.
CASSQDFPSGYNEQFF
TGCGCCAGCAGCCAAGATTTCCCAAGCGGCTACAATGAGCAGTTCTTC
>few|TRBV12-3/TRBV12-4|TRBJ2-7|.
CASSLRQYEQYF
TGTGCCAGCAGTTTACGACAGTACGAGCAGTACTTC
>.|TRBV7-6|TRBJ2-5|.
CASSLTAEQETQYF
TGTGCCAGCAGCTTAACGGCGGAACAAGAGACCCAGTACTTC
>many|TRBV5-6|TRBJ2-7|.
CASSSQGYEQYF
TGTGCCAGCAGCTCGCAGGGCTACGAGCAGTACTTC
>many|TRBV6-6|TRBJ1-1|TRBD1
CASSYWTGGPNTEAFF
TGTGCCAGCAGTTACTGGACAGGGGGCCCGAACACTGAAGCTTTCTTT
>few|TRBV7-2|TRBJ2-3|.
CASSLSLFTDTQYF
TGTGCCAGCAGCTTAAGTCTTTTCACAGATACGCAGTATTTT
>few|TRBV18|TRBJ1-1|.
CASSPPRRSKENTEAFF
TGTGCCAGCTCACCACCGAGGAGGAGTAAAGAAAACACTGAAGCTTTCTTT
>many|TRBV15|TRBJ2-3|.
CATSRDHGTDTQYF
TGTGCCACCAGCAGAGACCACGGCACAGATACGCAGTATTTT
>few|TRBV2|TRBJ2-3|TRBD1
CAGGQGFTDTQYF
TGTGCCGGGGGACAGGGCTTCACAGATACGCAGTATTTT
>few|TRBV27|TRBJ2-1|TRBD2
CASSFSGGAFVEQFF
TGTGCCAGCAGTTTTAGCGGGGGGGCTTTTGTTGAGCAGTTCTTC
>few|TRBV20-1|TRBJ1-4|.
CSAAQGNRIIGDEKLFF
TGCAGTGCTGCGCAGGGTAACAGAATAATTGGAGATGAAAAACTGTTTTTT
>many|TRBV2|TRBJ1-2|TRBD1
CASSLLDRFYGYTF
TGTGCCAGCAGTCTCTTGGACAGGTTCTATGGCTACACCTTC
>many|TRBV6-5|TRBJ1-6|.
CASSYSKDSPLHF
TGTGCCAGCAGTTACTCTAAGGATTCACCCCTCCACTTT
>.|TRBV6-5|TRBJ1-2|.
CASSYASSYGYTF
TGTGCCAGCAGTTACGCCAGTTCCTATGGCTACACCTTC
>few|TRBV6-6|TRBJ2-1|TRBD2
CASSLRLAGGYNEQFF
TGTGCCAGCAGTCTCCGACTAGCGGGGGGATACAATGAGCAGTTCTTC
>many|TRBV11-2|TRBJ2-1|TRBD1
CASSPGQPQFF
TGTGCCAGCAGCCCGGGACAGCCCCAGTTCTTC
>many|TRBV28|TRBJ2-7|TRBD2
CASTSSGGVEQYF
TGTGCCAGCACATCCAGTGGGGGGGTTGAGCAGTACTTC
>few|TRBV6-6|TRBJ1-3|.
CASSFSGTFGNTIYF
TGTGCCAGCAGTTTTTCCGGGACGTTTGGAAACACCATATATTTT
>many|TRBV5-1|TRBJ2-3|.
CASSLAGVGRDTQYF
TGCGCCAGCAGCTTGGCAGGGGTCGGGAGAGATACGCAGTATTTT
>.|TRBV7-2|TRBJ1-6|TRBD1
CASSLVVRGPLHF
TGTGCCAGCAGCTTAGTTGTCAGGGGGCCCCTCCACTTT
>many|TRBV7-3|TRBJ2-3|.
CASSSRLEVQAPNTDTQYF
TGTGCCAGCAGCTCCAGACTAGAGGTTCAGGCCCCCAACACAGATACGCAGTATTTT